The present T cell receptor beta chain was sequenced within a study of T cells after yellow fever vaccination. Study observations and caveats: Some clonotypes, a small share, were shared between CD4 and CD8 compartments. The secondary response showed a weaker magnitude and a faster peak, day 5 versus 15. Once the booster was given, most primary-vaccination clones reappeared, at just over 95% for CD4 and more than 85% for CD8.

A universal primer site and UMIs were added as TCR cDNA was made by 5'RACE template switching. From the 5' RACE reads, TCRdb called clonotypes with MiXCR, one entry per CDR3 protein. Seen here are about 340,000 distinct CDR3 sequences, 9.5% to 15% observed once, and the top ten hold roughly 3.1%. This clonotype was detected a few times. Antigen: not known. The sequence derives from a man aged 18 to 30 who received the YFV17D yellow fever vaccine. The material was CD4+ T cells sorted from PBMCs, obtained 15 days after the yellow fever booster vaccination.

CDR3 in DNA: TGCGCCAGCAGCTTGCAAGGGGTTGGAGATACGCAGTATTTT. Translated: CASSLQGVGDTQYF. The chain carries TRBV5-1 and TRBJ2-3; maybe TRBD1 (5 bases). This CDR3 contains 14 residues. V was clipped by 1 base and J by 5 bases, with 11 bases between them. Germline CDR1 reads SGHRS; CDR2 reads YFSETQ.